This passage covers 11 T cell receptor beta chains from one sample sequenced in a study of blood T cell repertoires in COVID-19. Assay used: immunoSEQ multiplex PCR; TCRdb lists only in-frame clones, some missing. This table holds some 130,000 clones, 70% to 80% found once. The sample consisted of peripheral blood. The receptor source for this set is a man between 60 and 70 years old who had recovered from COVID-19.

CDR3 in DNA: TGTGCCAGCAGCGCGCCGGGACAGATGAACACTGAAGCTTTCTTT. Encoded protein: CASSAPGQMNTEAFF. V is TRBV2 and J is TRBJ1-1; 7 positions match TRBD1. Trimming at V came to 6 bases and at J to 0 bases, leaving 7 bases not matched to a gene. Germline loops: CDR1 SNHLY, CDR2 FYNNEI. There are 15 residues in the CDR3.

The rearrangement links TRBV10-3 to TRBJ2-6, with D perhaps matching TRBD2 (6 bases). This CDR3 has 14 residues. CDR1 is ENHRY and CDR2 is SYGVKD in the germline V gene. With 10 bases removed from V and 0 bases from J, the gap between germline ends came to 10 bases. The CDR3 nucleotides read TGTGCCAGCGGGGAAGCCTCTGGGGCCAACGTCCTGACTTTC. Amino acids: CASGEASGANVLTF.

This chain links TRBV9 with TRBJ2-5; TRBD2 aligns across 7 bases. The germline CDR1 and CDR2 sequences are SGDLS and YYNGEE. The CDR3 contains 16 residues. The V gene end was trimmed by 4 bases and the J gene end by 2 bases; junction bases not matched to a gene: 11. CDR3 residues: CASSPRRASGQETQYF. CDR3 nucleotide sequence: TGTGCCAGCAGCCCAAGGAGGGCTAGCGGACAAGAGACCCAGTACTTC.

This clone was seen only a few times. CDR3 in DNA: TGTGCCATCAGTGGTAACTCCCCGATCCGGGATACGCAGTATTTT. Its translation: CAISGNSPIRDTQYF. The rearrangement joins TRBV10-3 to TRBJ2-3; the D is unclear. V was shortened by 4 bases and J by 6 bases, with 17 bases between the two germline ends. CDR3 size: 15 residues. CDR1 is ENHRY, CDR2 SYGVKD, per germline.

This clone is a singleton in its sample. This rearrangement joins TRBV18 to TRBJ2-4; D may be TRBD1 (6 bases). Germline V gene data show CDR1 as KGHSH and CDR2 as LQKENI. V lost 1 base to trimming and J lost 3 bases, with 13 bases between them. The CDR3 totals 16 residues. CDR3 nucleotides: TGTGCCAGCTCACCACTTCCAGGGGCGAGCAAAAACATTCAGTACTTC. It codes for CASSPLPGASKNIQYF.

This chain connects TRBV7-8 to TRBJ1-1; unclear D gene. The germline gives CDR1 SGHVS, CDR2 FQNEAQ. The CDR3 totals 16 residues. V was shortened by 4 bases and J by 4 bases, with 19 bases between the two germline ends. CDR3 in DNA: TGTGCCAGCAGCTCAATAAGGAGAGAGGCTGGCACTGAAGCTTTCTTT. Residues: CASSSIRREAGTEAFF.

This clone was seen ten or more times. The rearrangement uses TRBV27 and TRBJ2-7; TRBD2 agrees at 11 bases. Looked up from germline, CDR1 is MNHEY and CDR2 is SMNVEV (reference sequence). V shed 3 bases, J shed 5 bases, and the junction held 6 bases outside the gene matches. CDR3 length: 15 amino acids. DNA for the CDR3: TGTGCCAGCAGTTTCAGAACTAGCGGGAGTCACGAGCAGTACTTC. It codes for CASSFRTSGSHEQYF.

The genes are TRBV6-5 and TRBJ2-1; the match to TRBD2 covers 11 bases. The CDR3 has 15 residues. J lost 0 bases, V lost 6 bases, and 1 base had no gene match. The germline V gene encodes CDR1 MNHEY and CDR2 SVGAGI. For the CDR3, the DNA is TGTGCCAGCAGAGGACTAGCGGGCTCCTACAATGAGCAGTTCTTC. This sequence encodes CASRGLAGSYNEQFF.

CDR3 amino acids: CASSYPAGGPKHEQYF. CDR3 DNA: TGTGCCAGCAGTTACCCAGCGGGAGGCCCTAAGCACGAGCAGTACTTC. The gene calls are TRBV6-2 or TRBV6-3 and TRBJ2-7, with 9 bases lining up with TRBD2. V was clipped by 2 bases and J by 5 bases; unmatched bases: 10. This CDR3 has 16 residues. Germline V gene data show CDR1 as MNHEY and CDR2 as SVGEGT.

The rearrangement links TRBV7-8 to TRBJ2-3, with 11 bases aligning to TRBD2. Germline CDR1 is SGHVS and CDR2 is FQNEAQ. V dropped 4 bases and J dropped 5; count of bases not matched to a gene: 11. The CDR3 loop spans 17 amino acids. CDR3 loop: CASSYKKLAGDLDTQYF. For the CDR3, the DNA is TGTGCCAGCAGCTATAAAAAACTAGCGGGGGATCTAGATACGCAGTATTTT.

This sequence joins TRBV7-2 and TRBJ2-1; 11 bases agree with TRBD2. The germline CDR1 and CDR2 sequences are SGHTA and FQGNSA. The J segment lost 7 bases and the V segment lost 1 base, leaving 3 bases of the junction unmatched. This CDR3 has 15 amino acids. The chain's CDR3 is CASSLVGTSGNEQFF. CDR3 DNA: TGTGCCAGCAGCTTAGTAGGGACTAGCGGTAATGAGCAGTTCTTC.